These 4 T cell receptor beta chains share one sample of origin, sequenced in a study of shared clonotypes between healthy human individuals. Here immunoSEQ multiplex PCR was the method, and the copy in TCRdb shows in-frame clones only, minus some. The sample lists under 1,900,000 clones, 98% occurring once. The sequenced sample consisted of naive CD4+ T cells sorted from blood. Subset indicated: CD45RA+ positively selected. Every receptor here comes from a man aged 25 to 40 in good health.

The chain is built from TRBV4-3 and TRBJ2-3, with D uncertain. V lost 4 bases and J lost 6, with 14 bases in between. Per the germline V gene, CDR1 is LGHNA and CDR2 is YSLEER. The CDR3 is made up of 14 amino acids. The CDR3 coding sequence is TGCGCCAGCAGCCCCCGGCAGACTTTCGATACGCAGTATTTT. Translation: CASSPRQTFDTQYF.

The chain couples TRBV5-1 to TRBJ2-7; D might be TRBD1 (6 bases). The V end was cut by 5 bases, the J end by 2 bases, with 11 bases between. The CDR3 has 13 amino acids. CDR1 is SGHRS, CDR2 YFSETQ, per germline. The CDR3 here is CASRQGHAYEQYF. Written as DNA, the CDR3 is TGCGCCAGCAGACAGGGACATGCCTACGAGCAGTACTTC.

The count of this clone is one. The chain has TRBV2 and TRBJ1-1; unclear D gene. The CDR3 extends over 13 amino acids. Per the germline V gene, CDR1 is SNHLY and CDR2 is FYNNEI. V was trimmed by 8 bases and J by 1 base, leaving 11 bases between them. This chain's CDR3 is CASLWNWNTEAFF. The CDR3 nucleotides read TGTGCCAGCCTTTGGAATTGGAACACTGAAGCTTTCTTT.

The chain joins TRBV7-2 to TRBJ1-5; a possible D gene is TRBD1 (6 bases). V lost 1 base and J lost 3, with 13 bases in between. The V gene's germline CDR1 is SGHTA and CDR2 FQGNSA. CDR3 length equals 16 residues. As DNA, the CDR3 is TGTGCCAGCAGCTTAGACGCGTCAGGGGTCAATCAGCCCCAGCATTTT. Amino acid sequence: CASSLDASGVNQPQHF.